The rows below give T cell receptor beta chains drawn from one sample of a study of cytomegalovirus exposure and HLA in healthy donors. TCRdb's copy holds only in-frame clones and misses some; the assay was immunoSEQ multiplex PCR. The sample includes about 160,000 clones, 80% to 90% of them seen just once. The sequenced sample consisted of PBMCs. These TCRs come from a woman aged 18-29 years in good health and CMV-seronegative. The CDR3 runs from the conserved cysteine through the conserved F or W. D genes are given only for firm matches. Some rows have no size entry. The others give once, few or many, or a class for an expanded clone.

d_call j_call v_call clone_size cdr3_aa cdr3_nt
NA TRBJ1-1 TRBV15 NA CATSLMGGSTEAFF TGTGCCACCAGCTTGATGGGGGGTAGCACTGAAGCTTTCTTT
TRBD2 TRBJ2-5 TRBV2 few CASSGGRGTQYF TGTGCCAGCAGCGGGGGGAGGGGGACCCAGTACTTC
TRBD2 TRBJ2-7 TRBV5-1 NA CASSLEASGSSYEQYF TGCGCCAGCAGCTTGGAGGCTAGCGGGAGCTCCTACGAGCAGTACTTC
NA TRBJ1-5 TRBV28 NA CASSFLGGSISNQPQHF TGTGCCAGCAGTTTTCTTGGGGGGTCGATAAGCAATCAGCCCCAGCATTTT
NA TRBJ2-7 TRBV10-1 NA CASSAHRGGTPSEQYF TGCGCCAGCAGTGCCCACAGGGGAGGCACTCCTAGCGAGCAGTACTTC
TRBD2 TRBJ2-3 TRBV2 NA CASNFGGSTVADTQYF TGTGCCAGCAATTTCGGCGGGAGTACAGTCGCAGATACGCAGTATTTT
TRBD1 TRBJ1-5 TRBV7-8 once CASSFGDRQPQHF TGTGCCAGCAGCTTTGGGGACAGACAGCCCCAGCATTTT
TRBD2 TRBJ2-3 TRBV6-1 NA CASSDTLAGGYLDTQYF TGTGCCAGCAGTGATACTCTAGCGGGAGGTTATCTGGATACGCAGTATTTT
NA TRBJ1-1 TRBV19 few CASSANRDWDTEAFF TGTGCCAGTAGTGCCAACAGGGATTGGGACACTGAAGCTTTCTTT
TRBD2 TRBJ2-5 TRBV18 NA CASSPWGGETQYF TGTGCCAGCTCACCATGGGGGGGAGAGACCCAGTACTTC
NA TRBJ2-3 TRBV19 NA CASSIGLGTDTQYF TGTGCCAGTAGTATAGGGCTCGGCACAGATACGCAGTATTTT
NA TRBJ1-2 TRBV20-1 NA CSASPQDGYTF TGCAGTGCTAGCCCCCAGGATGGCTACACCTTC
NA TRBJ2-7 TRBV2 NA CAIMRPTYEQYF TGTGCCATCATGCGCCCTACCTACGAGCAGTACTTC
NA TRBJ1-5 TRBV4-2 NA CASSTGYGNQPQHF TGTGCCAGCAGCACGGGGTATGGCAATCAGCCCCAGCATTTT